Only a few counts were recorded for the clone carrying this T cell receptor beta chain. The sample is drawn from a study of T-cell memory formation after mild COVID-19. One entry per CDR3 protein results from TCRdb running MiXCR on the 5' RACE reads. The data contain 550,000 to 600,000 distinct CDR3 sequences, 15% to 20% of them singletons. The sequence was obtained from an adult woman who had mild COVID-19 (a few samples of this study predate the infection). Cell type and time point are not known. The source material was PBMCs or a T cell subset sorted from them (not recorded which).

The CDR3 DNA is TGTGCCAGCAGCTTTTGGGGATCCGCCTACGAGCAGTACTTC. Encoded protein: CASSFWGSAYEQYF. The chain couples TRBV5-4 to TRBJ2-7, with D unclear. Between the trimmed V and J ends, which lost 2 bases and 2 bases, there was a span of 11 bases. Germline lookup yields CDR1 SGHNT and CDR2 YYREEE (reference sequence). This CDR3 spans 14 amino acids.